This T cell receptor (beta chain) was captured in a study of OX40 agonist ivuxolimab in advanced cancers. Study-level findings and limits: Among the nonresponders, some also had low normalized T-cell clonal expansion. With doses of 0.1-3.0 mg/kg, partial responders showed among the lowest clonal expansion. Clonal expansion from baseline to week 6 occurred in both CD4+ and CD8+ T cells.

A note on this clone: Its antigen remains unknown.

Germline V gene lookup returns CDR1 SGHAT and CDR2 FQNNGV. The CDR3 length is 14 residues. V lost 1 base, J lost 3 bases, and 7 bases lay in between. The protocol was immunoSEQ multiplex PCR, while the TCRdb copy is restricted to in-frame clones and leaves out a portion. The sample contains approximately 66,000 clones, 80% to 90% of which appear only once. The sequence came from an adult with an advanced solid tumor such as melanoma, head and neck, liver or kidney cancer. The sample in question was CD4+ or CD8+ T cells sorted from blood, obtained in a trial of the OX40 agonist ivuxolimab. The rearrangement links TRBV11-2 to TRBJ1-5; D not certain. The CDR3 spells CASSLGKFNQPQHF. DNA for the CDR3: TGTGCCAGCAGCTTAGGGAAATTCAATCAGCCCCAGCATTTT.